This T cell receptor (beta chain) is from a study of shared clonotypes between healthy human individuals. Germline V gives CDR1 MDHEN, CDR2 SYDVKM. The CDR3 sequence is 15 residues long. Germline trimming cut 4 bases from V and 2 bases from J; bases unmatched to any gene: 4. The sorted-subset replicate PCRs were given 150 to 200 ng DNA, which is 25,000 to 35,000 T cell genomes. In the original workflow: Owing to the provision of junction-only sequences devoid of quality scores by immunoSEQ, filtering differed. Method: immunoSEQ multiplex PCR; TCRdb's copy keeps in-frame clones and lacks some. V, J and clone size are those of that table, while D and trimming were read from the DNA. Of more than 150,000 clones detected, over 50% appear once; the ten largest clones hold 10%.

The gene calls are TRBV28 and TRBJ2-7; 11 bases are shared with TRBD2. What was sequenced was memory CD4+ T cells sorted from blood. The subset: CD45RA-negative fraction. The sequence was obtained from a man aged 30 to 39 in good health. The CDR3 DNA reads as TGTGCCAGCAGTTCCCGACTAGCGGGGACCTACGAGCAGTACTTC. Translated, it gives CASSSRLAGTYEQYF. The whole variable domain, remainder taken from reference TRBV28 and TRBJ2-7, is DVKVTQSSRYLVKRTGEKVFLECVQDMDHENMFWYRQDPGLGLRLIYFSYDVKMKEKGDIPEGYSVSREKKERFSLILESASTNQTSMYLCASSSRLAGTYEQYFGPGTRLTVT.